These 19 T cell receptor beta chains came from one sample sequenced in a study of CD8 T cells in ankylosing spondylitis. Study-wide findings and caveats: What seemed typical of ankylosing spondylitis blood was a TCR beta motif built from several highly homologous variants.

Their cognate antigens are unknown. TCRdb redid the calling of the 5' RACE reads with MiXCR, one entry per CDR3 protein. This table holds under 850,000 distinct CDR3 sequences, around 19% found once. The sample comprised blood, either unsorted or a sorted T cell fraction (not recorded which). The receptors derive from a male donor with ankylosing spondylitis.

The sample holds a few counts of this clonotype. The chain recombines TRBV5-1 with TRBJ1-6; the match to TRBD1 covers 7 bases. V was clipped by 3 bases and J by 5 bases; unmatched bases: 11. The germline gives CDR1 SGHRS, CDR2 YFSETQ. This CDR3 is built from 17 residues. The CDR3 loop reads CASSSPRTGVDNSPLHF. The CDR3, as DNA: TGCGCCAGCAGCTCGCCCCGCACAGGGGTGGATAATTCACCCCTCCACTTT.

This chain uses TRBV12-3 or TRBV12-4 with TRBJ1-1; D is unclear. Trimming removed 6 bases at V and 1 base at J, with 12 bases between. CDR3 length: 14 amino acids. The CDR3 is CASSFRHTNTEAFF. CDR3 sequence (DNA): TGTGCCAGCAGCTTCCGCCATACGAACACTGAAGCTTTCTTT.

The J gene is TRBJ2-2, the V gene TRBV12-3 or TRBV12-4; TRBD1 agrees at 8 bases. The V segment lost 3 bases and the J segment 5 bases; nucleotides outside the gene matches: 5. This CDR3 spans 15 amino acids. CDR3 DNA: TGTGCCAGCAGTTTCCAGGGGGCTGAGACCGGGGAGCTGTTTTTT. This gives the protein CASSFQGAETGELFF.

This clonotype has just a few counts. The chain recombines TRBV5-1 with TRBJ2-5, with 9 bases that match TRBD1. Trimming cost V 4 bases and J 5 bases; bases outside gene matches: 9. Germline V CDR1 and CDR2: SGHRS, YFSETQ. The CDR3 sequence is 15 residues long. The CDR3 DNA reads TGCGCCAGCAGCGGTACCGGGACAGGGCCGGAGACCCAGTACTTC. Translating it yields CASSGTGTGPETQYF.

The sample holds a few counts of this clonotype. This chain connects TRBV20-1 to TRBJ2-7; 13 bases are shared with TRBD2. The CDR3 loop spans 16 amino acids. Trimming cost V 2 bases and J 0 bases; bases outside gene matches: 4. The germline gives CDR1 DFQATT, CDR2 SNEGSKA (reference sequence). The CDR3 DNA is TGCAGTGCTAGACGGACTAGCGGGAGTTCCTCCTACGAGCAGTACTTC. It is translated as CSARRTSGSSSYEQYF.

This clonotype was counted a few times. V is TRBV13 and J is TRBJ2-7, with D hard to call. Deletions cut 3 bases from V and 2 bases from J, with 11 bases between. Germline CDR1 and CDR2: PRHDT and FYEKMQ (reference sequence). The CDR3 extends over 14 amino acids. In DNA, the CDR3 is TGTGCCAGCAGCTTCCGACTGAAACCCTACGAGCAGTACTTC. Encoded protein: CASSFRLKPYEQYF.

The CDR3 spells CAWMGTFEQFF. The DNA of the CDR3 is TGTGCCTGGATGGGGACGTTTGAGCAGTTCTTC. This chain connects TRBV30 to TRBJ2-1, with D possibly called TRBD1 or TRBD2 (5 bases each). Germline CDR1 GTSNPN, CDR2 SVGIG (reference sequence). The length of the CDR3 is 11 residues. V lost 4 bases and J lost 9, with 10 bases in between.

This clonotype has just a few counts. This chain connects TRBV6-2 or TRBV6-3 to TRBJ2-7; D possibly corresponds to TRBD2 (5 bases). Trimming took off 5 bases at V and 3 bases at J, with 11 bases between the two ends. Germline-derived CDR1 and CDR2 are MNHEY and SVGEGT. The CDR3 loop spans 13 amino acids. The CDR3 protein is CASSQADYYEQYF. In DNA, the CDR3 is TGTGCCAGCAGTCAGGCCGACTACTACGAGCAGTACTTC.

The chain is built from TRBV5-1 and TRBJ2-5; 9 nucleotides agree with TRBD1. The CDR3 runs 14 residues. V shed 4 bases, J shed 5 bases, and the junction held 6 bases outside the gene matches. Germline CDR1 SGHRS, CDR2 YFSETQ. DNA for the CDR3: TGCGCCAGCAGCGAGGGACAGGGTGTTGAGACCCAGTACTTC. As protein: CASSEGQGVETQYF.

The rearrangement uses TRBV29-1 and TRBJ1-4, with TRBD1 matching 7 bases. CDR3 length: 13 amino acids. CDR1 is SQVTM and CDR2 is ANQGSEA in the germline V gene. The V segment lost 4 bases and the J segment 10 bases; nucleotides outside the gene matches: 9. Here the CDR3 DNA reads TGCAGCGTTGGACAGGGAAGTCGTGGAAAACTGTTTTTT. Translation gives CSVGQGSRGKLFF. The complete variable domain, with remaining parts taken from reference TRBV29-1 and TRBJ1-4, reads SAVISQKPSRDICQRGTSLTIQCQVDSQVTMMFWYRQQPGQSLTLIATANQGSEATYESGFVIDKFPISRPNLTFSTLTVSNMSPEDSSIYLCSVGQGSRGKLFFGSGTQLSVL.

This clonotype was seen only a few times. V gene TRBV11-2 combines with J gene TRBJ2-2, with TRBD2 identical over 7 bases. This CDR3 has 19 amino acids. Germline V gives CDR1 SGHAT, CDR2 FQNNGV. Unmatched junction bases numbered 10, after V lost 0 bases and J lost 0 bases. The CDR3: CASSLDLLWGRANTGELFF. CDR3 sequence (DNA): TGTGCCAGCAGCTTAGATCTCTTGTGGGGGAGGGCGAACACCGGGGAGCTGTTTTTT.

The chain employs TRBV3-1 and TRBJ1-1; maybe TRBD1 (5 bases). The germline V gene encodes CDR1 LGHDT and CDR2 YNNKEL (reference sequence). The CDR3 spans 15 residues. Deletions cut 1 base from V and 5 bases from J, with 14 bases between. CDR3 nucleotide sequence: TGTGCCAGCAGCCAAGGACAGTTAAGGGTGACTGAAGCTTTCTTT. It is translated as CASSQGQLRVTEAFF.

The chain recombines TRBV11-2 with TRBJ2-5, with 7 bases identical to TRBD2. CDR1 SGHAT and CDR2 FQNNGV come from the germline V gene. The CDR3 has 15 residues. The trim removed 0 bases at V and 3 bases at J, leaving 4 bases unmatched. DNA of the CDR3: TGTGCCAGCAGCTTAGATGGGCTAGCGGAAGAGACCCAGTACTTC. The encoded protein is CASSLDGLAEETQYF.

This clonotype was seen more than once but under ten times. The chain employs TRBV29-1 and TRBJ1-4; 9 nucleotides agree with TRBD1. The length of the CDR3 is 13 residues. The germline CDR1 and CDR2 sequences are SQVTM and ANQGSEA. The junction had 5 bases not matched to a gene; V was cut back by 7 bases and J by 5 bases. DNA for the CDR3: TGCAGCGCCGAGGGACAGGGCAATGAAAAACTGTTTTTT. This gives the protein CSAEGQGNEKLFF.

The J gene is TRBJ1-1, the V gene TRBV6-5; D not resolved. Looked up from germline, CDR1 is MNHEY and CDR2 is SVGAGI. V was pared by 2 bases and J by 3 bases, with 13 bases between. The length of the CDR3 is 15 residues. The CDR3 region is CASSYGSFGDTEAFF. The CDR3 nucleotides read TGTGCCAGCAGTTACGGGTCCTTCGGGGACACTGAAGCTTTCTTT.

This clonotype was detected only a few times. This rearrangement joins TRBV7-2 to TRBJ2-1; TRBD2 agrees at 11 bases. V dropped 4 bases and J dropped 5; count of bases not matched to a gene: 7. The CDR3 is made up of 16 amino acids. Germline loops: CDR1 SGHTA, CDR2 FQGNSA. The CDR3 here is CASSSRLAGGDNEQFF. The CDR3 DNA reads as TGTGCCAGCAGCTCTCGGTTAGCGGGAGGGGACAATGAGCAGTTCTTC.

This clonotype was seen a few times. The V and J genes are TRBV7-8 and TRBJ2-1, with D hard to call. CDR3 size: 13 residues. V was shortened by 1 base and J by 11 bases, with 12 bases between the two germline ends. Looked up from germline, CDR1 is SGHVS and CDR2 is FQNEAQ. The chain's CDR3 is CASSLVGSIKQFF. In nucleotides, the CDR3 is TGTGCCAGCAGCTTAGTAGGCAGTATCAAGCAGTTCTTC. Full variable domain (outside the CDR3, taken from reference TRBV7-8 and TRBJ2-1): GAGVSQSPRYKVAKRGQDVALRCDPISGHVSLFWYQQALGQGPEFLTYFQNEAQLDKSGLPSDRFFAERPEGSVSTLKIQRTQQEDSAVYLCASSLVGSIKQFFGPGTRLTVL.

In its sample, this clonotype was seen a few times. The chain has TRBV7-9 and TRBJ2-7; D remains unclear. V lost 1 base to trimming and J lost 2 bases, with 9 bases between them. The CDR3 is 14 amino acids. The germline gives CDR1 SEHNR, CDR2 FQNEAQ (reference sequence). The CDR3 DNA is TGTGCCAGCAGCTTAGTTGGCTCAACCTACGAGCAGTACTTC. This translates into CASSLVGSTYEQYF.

Regarding this clonotype: Compared with germline, one end of the junction differs, possibly owing to a read error. The rearrangement links TRBV7-9 to TRBJ2-7; 9 nucleotides match TRBD2. The CDR3 runs 16 residues. Germline V gene lookup returns CDR1 SEHNR and CDR2 FQNEAQ (reference sequence). The DNA for the CDR3 is TGTGCCAGCAGCTGGCTTCCAGCGGGGGGTTCCTACGGGCAGTACTTC. Translated, it gives CASSWLPAGGSYGQYF. The variable domain in full, completed from reference TRBV7-9 and TRBJ2-7, reads DTGVSQNPRHKITKRGQNVTFRCDPISEHNRLYWYRQTLGQGPEFLTYFQNEAQLEKSRLLSDRFSAERPKGSFSTLEIQRTEQGDSAMYLCASSWLPAGGSYGQYFGPGTRLTVT.